The entry below gives a single T cell receptor (beta chain) sequence along with its context. V was pared by 3 bases and J by 5 bases, with 12 bases of the junction left unmatched. Germline assignment: CDR1 SGDLS and CDR2 YYNGEE. This CDR3 has 17 residues. Using a J-beta primer mix together with a sample-barcoded 5' primer, a second PCR was run for roughly 6 to 12 cycles. TCRdb re-called the 5' RACE reads with MiXCR, one entry per CDR3 protein. The sample gives more than 750,000 distinct CDR3 sequences, almost 30% of which show up once; about a tenth is in the top ten. The data originate from a study of blood T cells in healthy people across ages. This sample was shared with a second study, whose subject was T cells of mothers and their children. From that paper: Donation came from a few healthy Caucasian mothers together with their six children. Each child contributed about 3 million TCR beta CDR3 reads, while each mother contributed over 8.5 million. The study found slightly higher but non-significant overlap in related versus unrelated mother-child pairs.

This sequence originates from a woman aged 40 to 55 in good health. V and J are TRBV9 and TRBJ2-3; 10 positions agree with TRBD2. The sequencing input was blood. The CDR3 region has the DNA TGTGCCAGCAGCGCTCAACCGGGACTAGCGTCCAGAGATACGCAGTATTTT. Residues: CASSAQPGLASRDTQYF. The variable domain in full, completed from reference TRBV9 and TRBJ2-3, reads DSGVTQTPKHLITATGQRVTLRCSPRSGDLSVYWYQQSLDQGLQFLIQYYNGEERAKGNILERFSAQQFPDLHSELNLSSLELGDSALYFCASSAQPGLASRDTQYFGPGTRLTVL.